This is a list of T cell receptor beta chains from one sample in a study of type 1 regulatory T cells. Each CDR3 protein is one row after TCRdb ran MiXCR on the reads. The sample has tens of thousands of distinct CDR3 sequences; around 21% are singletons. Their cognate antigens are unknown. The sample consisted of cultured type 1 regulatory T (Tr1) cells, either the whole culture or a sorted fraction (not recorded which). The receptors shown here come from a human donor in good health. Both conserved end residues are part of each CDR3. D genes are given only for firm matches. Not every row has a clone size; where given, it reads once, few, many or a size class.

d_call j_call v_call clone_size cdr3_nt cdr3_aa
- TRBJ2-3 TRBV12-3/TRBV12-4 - TGTGCCAGCAGTCCCTCGGGAATGGGGACAGATACGCAGTATTTT CASSPSGMGTDTQYF
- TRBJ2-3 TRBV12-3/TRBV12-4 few TGTGCCAGCAGGGACAACACAGATACGCAGTATTTT CASRDNTDTQYF
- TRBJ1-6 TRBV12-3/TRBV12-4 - TGTGCCAGCAGCCAGACTGACCCTTCACCCCTCCACTTT CASSQTDPSPLHF
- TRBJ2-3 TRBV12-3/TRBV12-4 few TGTGCCATCGGGGCCACAGATACGCAGTATTTT CAIGATDTQYF
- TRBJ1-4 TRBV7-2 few TGTGCCAGCAGCTCGTACGCTCCTGAAAAACTGTTTTTT CASSSYAPEKLFF
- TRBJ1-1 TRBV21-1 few TGTGCCAGCAGCCCCGAAGGAGAGCTGACTGAAGCTTTCTTT CASSPEGELTEAFF
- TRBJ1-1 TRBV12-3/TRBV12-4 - TGTGCCAGCAGTTTAGACGCGAGACAGACAAGAGCTTTCTTT CASSLDARQTRAFF
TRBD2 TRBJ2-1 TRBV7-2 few TGTGCCAGCAGCTTAGGTAGCGGGAGGGCCGTTTTGAATGAGCAGTTCTTC CASSLGSGRAVLNEQFF
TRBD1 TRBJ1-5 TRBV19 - TGTGCCAGTAGTGGGACAGGCGGAAATCAGCCCCAGCATTTT CASSGTGGNQPQHF
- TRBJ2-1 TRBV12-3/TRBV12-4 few TGTGCCAGCACCCCACGTCGGGAGCTCGGTGAGCAGTTCTTC CASTPRRELGEQFF
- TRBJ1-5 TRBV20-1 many TGCAGTGCCTCAGGTGGCCAGGGTGTACAGCCCCAGCATTTT CSASGGQGVQPQHF
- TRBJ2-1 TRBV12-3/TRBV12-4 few TGTGCCAGCAGTTATGGCAGGGGGGCCCTTGATGAGCAGTTCTTC CASSYGRGALDEQFF
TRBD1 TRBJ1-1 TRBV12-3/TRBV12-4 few TGTGCCAGCAGTATCGACAGGGGTCGAATAACTGAAGCTTTCTTT CASSIDRGRITEAFF
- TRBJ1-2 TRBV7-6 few TGTGCCCGCAGGCGAGGGTGGGATGGCTACACCTTC CARRRGWDGYTF
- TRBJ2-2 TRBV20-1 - TGCAGTGCAAGCGGCACCGGGGAGCTGTTTTTT CSASGTGELFF
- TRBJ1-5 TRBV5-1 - TGCGCCAGCAGCGTTGGCGGGGTAGGCAATCAGCCCCAGCATTTT CASSVGGVGNQPQHF
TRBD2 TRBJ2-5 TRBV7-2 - TGTGCCAGCAGCCGAGGCAACCCCGGGACTAGCGGGAGTCGCGAGACCCAGTACTTC CASSRGNPGTSGSRETQYF
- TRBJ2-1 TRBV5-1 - TGCGCCAGCAGCTCGGCTAGCAGTAACAATGAGCAGTTCTTC CASSSASSNNEQFF
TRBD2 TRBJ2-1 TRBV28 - TGTGCCAGCAGTCCCGGGACTAGCGGGAGGGTTGAGCAGTTCTTC CASSPGTSGRVEQFF
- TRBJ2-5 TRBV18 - TGTGCCAGCTCACCCAGAGAGGGCGAGACCCAGTACTTC CASSPREGETQYF
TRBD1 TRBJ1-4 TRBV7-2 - TGTGCCAGCAGTGCCTGGGGACAGGCGAGTAATGAAAAACTGTTTTTT CASSAWGQASNEKLFF
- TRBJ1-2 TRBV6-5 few TGTGCCAGCAGAAACGCAGGGGCCTACTATGGCTACACCTTC CASRNAGAYYGYTF
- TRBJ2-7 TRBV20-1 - TGCAGTGCGTCGCCGGGACAAACCTACGAGCAGTACTTC CSASPGQTYEQYF
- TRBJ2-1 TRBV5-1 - TGCGCCAGCAGCCCCGGGAGCGCATACAATGAGCAGTTCTTC CASSPGSAYNEQFF
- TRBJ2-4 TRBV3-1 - TGTGCCAGCCACGGGGGATTAGACAACATTCAGTACTTC CASHGGLDNIQYF
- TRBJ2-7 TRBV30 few TGTGCCTGGAGCTTGTCATTAGGGTACGAGCAGTACTTC CAWSLSLGYEQYF
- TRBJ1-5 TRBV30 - TGTGCCTGGAGTGCCGGGGGGGGTCAGCCCCAGCATTTT CAWSAGGGQPQHF
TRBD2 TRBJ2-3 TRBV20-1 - TGCAGTGCCCTAGCGGGGGGCACAGATACGCAGTATTTT CSALAGGTDTQYF
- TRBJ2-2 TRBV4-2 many TGTGCCAGCAGCCACGATATAGGTGCGGGGGAGCTGTTTTTT CASSHDIGAGELFF
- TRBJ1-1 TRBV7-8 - TGTGCCAGCAGCTTGTTGAGAGCTGAAGCTTTCTTT CASSLLRAEAFF
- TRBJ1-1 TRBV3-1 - TGTGCCAGCAGCCAGGTGGGATCTGAAGCTTTCTTT CASSQVGSEAFF
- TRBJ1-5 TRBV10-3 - TGTGCCATCAGTGCCGGGGAGGATCAGCCCCAGCATTTT CAISAGEDQPQHF
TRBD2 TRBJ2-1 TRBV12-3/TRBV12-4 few TGTGCCAGCAGTCTAGCGGGAGGCCTAAACAATGAGCAGTTCTTC CASSLAGGLNNEQFF
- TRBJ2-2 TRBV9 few TGTGCCAGCACCCCCCGATCGAACACCGGGGAGCTGTTTTTT CASTPRSNTGELFF
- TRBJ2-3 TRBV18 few TGTGCCAGCTCAGGGGAATCTACAGATACGCAGTATTTT CASSGESTDTQYF
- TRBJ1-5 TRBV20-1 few TGCAGTGCGTCTCCCGGGACATCTATTCAGCCCCAGCATTTT CSASPGTSIQPQHF
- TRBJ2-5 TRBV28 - TGTGCCAGCAGCTTTGGACTGCAAGAGACCCAGTACTTC CASSFGLQETQYF